Following are 13 T cell receptor beta chains from one sample sequenced in a study of T cells in Graves' hyperthyroidism and ophthalmopathy. The CDR3 regions of TCR beta were amplified from RNA transcripts. Using the HTBI primer set, a first-round RT-PCR was run on the TCR CDR3. TCRdb used MiXCR to reprocess the multiplex PCR reads, holding one entry per CDR3 protein. The data contain roughly 580,000 distinct CDR3 sequences, approximately 15% of them singletons. The sequenced sample was blood. These TCRs come from a woman between 25 and 40 years old with Graves' hyperthyroidism that later progressed to Graves' ophthalmopathy.

This clonotype came up many times. The gene calls are TRBV7-3 and TRBJ2-2; D ambiguous. This CDR3 is 12 amino acids long. Trimming took off 6 bases at V and 5 bases at J, with 7 bases between the two ends. Germline CDR1 SGHTA, CDR2 FQGTGA. CDR3 DNA: TGTGCCAGCAGTGTGAAGACCGGGGAGCTGTTTTTT. Protein sequence: CASSVKTGELFF.

Many counts were recorded for this clonotype. CDR3 region: CAWTFGQAVDYGYTF. The CDR3 nucleotides are TGTGCCTGGACCTTCGGACAAGCCGTAGATTATGGCTACACCTTC. This sequence joins TRBV30 and TRBJ1-2; maybe TRBD1 (5 bases). Trimming pared 4 bases from V and 5 bases from J, leaving 20 bases between. Germline CDR1 and CDR2: GTSNPN and SVGIG (reference sequence). The CDR3 runs 15 residues.

The chain employs TRBV28 and TRBJ1-3; D uncertain. This CDR3 comprises 17 residues. CDR1 and CDR2 from the germline V gene are MDHEN and SYDVKM. The V and J ends lost 8 bases and 0 bases respectively, with 20 bases between them. This CDR3 reads CASGLLERTDSGNTIYF. In DNA form, the CDR3 reads TGTGCCAGCGGCCTTTTAGAGAGGACTGACTCTGGAAACACCATATATTTT.

This clonotype was observed at least ten times. The rearrangement links TRBV5-1 to TRBJ1-2, with TRBD1 identical over 11 bases. V dropped 2 bases and J dropped 6; count of bases not matched to a gene: 6. CDR1 and CDR2 from the germline V gene are SGHRS and YFSETQ. The CDR3 is made up of 15 amino acids. This chain's CDR3 is CASSFRTGGGDGYTF. The CDR3 bases are TGCGCCAGCAGCTTTCGGACAGGGGGCGGCGATGGCTACACCTTC. The complete variable domain, with remaining parts taken from reference TRBV5-1 and TRBJ1-2, reads KAGVTQTPRYLIKTRGQQVTLSCSPISGHRSVSWYQQTPGQGLQFLFEYFSETQRNKGNFPGRFSGRQFSNSRSEMNVSTLELGDSALYLCASSFRTGGGDGYTFGSGTRLTVV.

This chain connects TRBV19 to TRBJ1-2, with a weak D call TRBD1 (6 bases). This CDR3 is 16 amino acids long. V lost 4 bases to trimming and J lost 3 bases, with 18 bases between them. Per germline, CDR1 LNHDA and CDR2 SQIVND (reference sequence). This chain's CDR3 is CASSTSGGPLDYGYTF. DNA of the CDR3: TGTGCCAGTAGTACCTCGGGGGGCCCGCTCGACTATGGCTACACCTTC.

The chain combines TRBV19 with TRBJ2-1; D ambiguous. The CDR3 length is 14 residues. V lost 7 bases, J lost 5 bases, and 15 bases lay in between. CDR1 is LNHDA and CDR2 is SQIVND in the germline V gene (reference sequence). CDR3 sequence reads: CASTHTASNNEQFF. Written as DNA, the CDR3 is TGTGCCAGTACTCATACGGCTTCAAACAATGAGCAGTTCTTC.

This clonotype was recorded many times. The chain employs TRBV2 and TRBJ2-4, with 8 bases aligning to TRBD2. Per the germline V gene, CDR1 is SNHLY and CDR2 is FYNNEI. Trimming removed 4 bases from V and 7 bases from J; junction bases left unmatched: 9. The CDR3 runs to 15 residues. The chain's CDR3 is CASSAAGGAFNIQYF. DNA for the CDR3: TGTGCCAGCAGTGCTGCGGGGGGCGCATTTAACATTCAGTACTTC.

The sample holds a few counts of this clonotype. The rearrangement uses TRBV19 and TRBJ1-5; D is perhaps TRBD1 (6 bases). Germline loops: CDR1 LNHDA, CDR2 SQIVND (reference sequence). This CDR3 has 19 amino acids. The germline V and J ends were trimmed by 0 bases and 6 bases, with 24 bases remaining between them. This chain's CDR3 is CASSIDLYGRGIESQPQHF. CDR3 nucleotide sequence: TGTGCCAGTAGTATAGATCTGTATGGCAGGGGAATCGAGAGTCAGCCCCAGCATTTT. The whole variable domain, filled in from reference TRBV19 and TRBJ1-5, reads DGGITQSPKYLFRKEGQNVTLSCEQNLNHDAMYWYRQDPGQGLRLIYYSQIVNDFQKGDIAEGYSVSREKKESFPLTVTSAQKNPTAFYLCASSIDLYGRGIESQPQHFGDGTRLSIL.

This clonotype was seen a handful of times. The chain is built from TRBV6-5 and TRBJ2-2, with D uncertain. The CDR3 spans 16 residues. The germline V and J ends were trimmed by 0 bases and 0 bases, with 8 bases remaining between them. Germline CDR1 and CDR2: MNHEY and SVGAGI. CDR3 sequence: CASSYSQRANTGELFF. CDR3 sequence (DNA): TGTGCCAGCAGTTACTCGCAGCGCGCGAACACCGGGGAGCTGTTTTTT.

Many counts were recorded for this clonotype. The V call is TRBV7-2, the J call TRBJ1-4; 8 nucleotides align to TRBD1. The CDR3 totals 15 residues. Losses at the gene ends were 4 bases for V and 4 bases for J; bases not matched to a gene: 5. Germline values: CDR1 SGHTA, CDR2 FQGNSA. The chain's CDR3 is CASSSYRGYNEKLFF. CDR3 DNA sequence: TGTGCCAGCAGCTCATACAGGGGGTATAATGAAAAACTGTTTTTT.

Ten or more counts support this clonotype. V usage is TRBV28 and J usage is TRBJ2-3; 10 nucleotides align to TRBD1. Germline V CDR1 and CDR2: MDHEN, SYDVKM. This CDR3 contains 16 residues. V shed 1 base and J 2 bases; nucleotides not matched to a gene: 3. Written as DNA, the CDR3 is TGTGCCAGCAGTTTATCAGGACAGGGGGTCACAGATACGCAGTATTTT. This sequence encodes CASSLSGQGVTDTQYF.

The chain couples TRBV11-3 to TRBJ1-2; 8 nucleotides match TRBD1. CDR3 length equals 18 residues. The germline CDR1 and CDR2 sequences are SGHNT and YENEEA. V was clipped by 5 bases and J by 1 base; unmatched bases: 15. The CDR3 sequence: CASSTAGTGSRFNYGYTF. CDR3 bases: TGTGCCAGCAGCACGGCCGGGACAGGCTCGCGATTTAACTATGGCTACACCTTC.

This clonotype was seen ten or more times. J is TRBJ2-1 and V is TRBV6-2 or TRBV6-3, with 8 bases that match TRBD2. CDR1 MNHEY and CDR2 SVGEGT come from the germline V gene. This CDR3 comprises 14 residues. The junction had 3 bases not matched to a gene; V was cut back by 7 bases and J by 1 base. This CDR3 reads CASKSGSSYNEQFF. CDR3 DNA: TGTGCCAGCAAAAGCGGGAGTTCCTACAATGAGCAGTTCTTC.